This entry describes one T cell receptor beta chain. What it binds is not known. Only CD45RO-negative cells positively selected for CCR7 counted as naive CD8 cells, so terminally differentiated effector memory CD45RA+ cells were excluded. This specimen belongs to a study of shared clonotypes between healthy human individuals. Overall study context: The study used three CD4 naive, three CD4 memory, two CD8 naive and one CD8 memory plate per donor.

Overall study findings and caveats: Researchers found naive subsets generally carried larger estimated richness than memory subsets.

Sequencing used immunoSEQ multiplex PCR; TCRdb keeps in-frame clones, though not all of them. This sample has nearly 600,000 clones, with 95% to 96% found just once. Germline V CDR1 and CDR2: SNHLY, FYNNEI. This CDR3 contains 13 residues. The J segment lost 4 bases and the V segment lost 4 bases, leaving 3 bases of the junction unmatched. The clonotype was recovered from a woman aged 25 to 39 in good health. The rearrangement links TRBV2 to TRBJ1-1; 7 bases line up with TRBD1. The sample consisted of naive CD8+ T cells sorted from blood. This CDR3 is CASSGRGPTEAFF. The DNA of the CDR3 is TGTGCCAGCAGTGGAAGGGGGCCCACTGAAGCTTTCTTT.